The entry below gives a single TCR beta chain sequence along with its context. These data come from a study of shared clonotypes between healthy human individuals. Study context: Sampling drew on donors who were a couple of women and three men aged 18 to 49.

Assay used: immunoSEQ multiplex PCR; TCRdb lists only in-frame clones, some missing. This sample carries about 2.2 million clones, roughly 95% of them seen once, and the ten largest clones take around 1.7%. Naive CD8 cells lacked CD45RO, underwent positive selection for CCR7 and left out terminally differentiated effector memory CD45RA+ cells. The receptor comes from a young man in good health. Some clones in this sample may be carry-over from other donors' samples. Material: naive CD8+ T cells from PBMCs.

CDR3 residues: CASSLKGSRPYNEQFF. The CDR3 coding sequence is TGTGCCAGCAGTTTAAAGGGGAGCCGCCCCTACAATGAGCAGTTCTTC. This chain links TRBV27 with TRBJ2-1; tentatively, D is TRBD1 or TRBD2 (5 bases each). The CDR3 is 16 amino acids. Germline values: CDR1 MNHEY, CDR2 SMNVEV (reference sequence). V was shortened by 2 bases and J by 2 bases, with 13 bases between the two germline ends.